The T cell receptor (beta chain) under discussion was sequenced for a study of OX40 agonist ivuxolimab in advanced cancers. The table came from immunoSEQ multiplex PCR; TCRdb's copy has only in-frame clones and leaves some out. The data contain under 80,000 clones, around nine tenths of them singletons. Trimming cost V 0 bases and J 6 bases; bases outside gene matches: 8. CDR3 length equals 15 residues. CDR1 is SGHTA and CDR2 is FQGNSA in the germline V gene. Points from the study as a whole: At 0.1 to 3.0 mg/kg, CD4+ and CD8+ blood T cells expanded clonally by week 6.

Note on this clone: Its target is unknown.

The receptor was derived from an adult with an advanced solid tumor such as melanoma, head and neck, liver or kidney cancer. The chain combines TRBV7-2 with TRBJ2-7; 7 bases fit TRBD2. The material was CD4+ or CD8+ T cells sorted from blood, obtained in a trial of the OX40 agonist ivuxolimab. CDR3 loop: CASSLADGRLSEQYF. The CDR3 DNA is TGTGCCAGCAGCTTAGCGGACGGGAGGTTGAGCGAGCAGTACTTC.